These 13 T cell receptor beta chains were sequenced from one sample in a study of OX40 agonist ivuxolimab in advanced cancers. Using immunoSEQ multiplex PCR, the repertoire was profiled, and TCRdb retains in-frame clones only, with some absent. The sample contains roughly 72,000 clones, roughly 89% of which appear only once. The sample consisted of CD4+ or CD8+ T cells sorted from blood, taken in a trial of the OX40 agonist ivuxolimab. The source of these receptors is an adult with an advanced solid tumor such as melanoma, head and neck, liver or kidney cancer.

This chain connects TRBV9 to TRBJ2-7, with TRBD2 identical over 7 bases. Per the germline V gene, CDR1 is SGDLS and CDR2 is YYNGEE. V was pared by 2 bases and J by 2 bases, with 7 bases of the junction left unmatched. The CDR3 contains 15 residues. CDR3 sequence reads: CASSVAGGSAYEQYF. As DNA, the CDR3 is TGTGCCAGCAGCGTGGCGGGCGGGAGCGCCTACGAGCAGTACTTC.

V usage is TRBV10-3 and J usage is TRBJ2-7; D is perhaps TRBD2 (6 bases). Germline-derived CDR1 and CDR2 are ENHRY and SYGVKD. The CDR3 consists of 13 residues. V lost 3 bases to trimming and J lost 5 bases, with 11 bases between them. CDR3 region: CAISDGTLNEQYF. DNA of the CDR3: TGTGCCATCAGTGACGGGACTTTAAACGAGCAGTACTTC.

The rearrangement uses TRBV7-2 and TRBJ1-1, with 7 bases that match TRBD1. The junction had 11 bases not matched to a gene; V was cut back by 5 bases and J by 2 bases. Germline loops: CDR1 SGHTA, CDR2 FQGNSA. CDR3 length: 16 residues. The CDR3 protein is CASSIGQVYFNTEAFF. In DNA form, the CDR3 reads TGTGCCAGCAGCATCGGACAGGTCTACTTCAACACTGAAGCTTTCTTT.

V and J are TRBV5-5 and TRBJ2-1; maybe TRBD2 (5 bases). Germline loops: CDR1 SGHKS, CDR2 YYEKEE (reference sequence). The CDR3 sequence is 15 residues long. Trimming left V 4 bases short and J 0 bases short, with 11 bases between. The CDR3 nucleotides are TGTGCCAGCAGCCTTCGGGAAAGCTCCTACAATGAGCAGTTCTTC. Residues: CASSLRESSYNEQFF.

The chain recombines TRBV7-2 with TRBJ2-7, with D possibly called TRBD1 or TRBD2 (5 bases each). The CDR3 extends over 14 amino acids. Deletions cut 7 bases from V and 2 bases from J, with 15 bases between. From germline, CDR1 is SGHTA and CDR2 FQGNSA. CDR3: CASKRPGPAYEQYF. The CDR3 DNA follows: TGTGCCAGCAAGAGGCCGGGACCCGCCTACGAGCAGTACTTC.

This clone was found a few times. The chain carries TRBV7-9 and TRBJ1-1, with D tentatively TRBD1 (6 bases). V was clipped by 4 bases and J by 4 bases, with 7 bases between them. The CDR3 totals 12 residues. CDR1 is SEHNR and CDR2 is FQNEAQ in the germline V gene (reference sequence). DNA of the CDR3: TGTGCCAGCAGCTGGGGGGCCACTGAAGCTTTCTTT. It yields the protein CASSWGATEAFF.

V usage is TRBV5-4 and J usage is TRBJ2-5; TRBD1 matches at 7 bases. Germline V gene data show CDR1 as SGHNT and CDR2 as YYREEE (reference sequence). The junction had 4 bases not matched to a gene; V was cut back by 4 bases and J by 1 base. The CDR3 consists of 14 residues. CDR3 residues: CASSPGQTQETQYF. DNA of the CDR3: TGTGCCAGCAGCCCGGGACAGACCCAAGAGACCCAGTACTTC.

The CDR3 DNA sequence: TGCGCCACCAAGGGGACAGGGGCTCTCTACGAGCAGTACTTC. Protein product: CATKGTGALYEQYF. The chain uses TRBV10-2 and TRBJ2-7; 10 nucleotides match TRBD1. The ends lost 10 bases at V and 3 bases at J; junction bases unmatched: 9. The CDR3 consists of 14 residues. The germline gives CDR1 WSHSY, CDR2 SAAADI.

This clone came up a few times. The chain joins TRBV11-2 to TRBJ2-1; maybe TRBD2 (7 bases). Germline CDR1 SGHAT, CDR2 FQNNGV. V lost 3 bases and J 8 bases, leaving 20 bases between the germline ends. The CDR3 runs to 16 residues. The chain's CDR3 is CASSLGAGGGLDEQFF. The CDR3 DNA follows: TGTGCCAGCAGCTTGGGGGCTGGGGGGGGCCTTGATGAGCAGTTCTTC. Using reference TRBV11-2 and TRBJ2-1 for the parts outside the CDR3, the full variable domain is EAGVAQSPRYKIIEKRQSVAFWCNPISGHATLYWYQQILGQGPKLLIQFQNNGVVDDSQLPKDRFSAERLKGVDSTLKIQPAKLEDSAVYLCASSLGAGGGLDEQFFGPGTRLTVL.

V and J are TRBV4-1 and TRBJ1-4; the D is unclear. Germline CDR1 is MGHRA and CDR2 is YSYEKL. CDR3 length: 15 amino acids. Trimming cost V 0 bases and J 4 bases, with 9 bases left between them. The CDR3 DNA sequence: TGCGCCAGCAGCCAAGAATGGCAGCTTAATGAAAAACTGTTTTTT. It is translated as CASSQEWQLNEKLFF.

The rearrangement uses TRBV7-9 and TRBJ1-5; 10 bases are a match to TRBD1. The germline gives CDR1 SEHNR, CDR2 FQNEAQ (reference sequence). The V and J ends lost 3 bases and 3 bases, in that order; junction bases with no gene match: 5. This CDR3 is 16 amino acids long. The DNA of the CDR3 is TGTGCCAGCAGCTTGAGGACAGGGGGACCCAATCAGCCCCAGCATTTT. Translated: CASSLRTGGPNQPQHF.

Only one count was recorded for this clone. V usage is TRBV2 and J usage is TRBJ1-1; D ambiguous. This CDR3 comprises 11 residues. CDR1 and CDR2 (germline): SNHLY, FYNNEI. V gave up 11 bases and J gave up 7 bases, with 14 bases separating them. Written as DNA, the CDR3 is TGTGCCGCCCAAAACCGGGGTGAAGCTTTCTTT. It specifies CAAQNRGEAFF.

The chain links TRBV5-4 to TRBJ1-1; TRBD1 matches 9 bases. CDR3 length: 14 amino acids. V lost 3 bases and J lost 3; bases outside the gene matches: 3. Germline values: CDR1 SGHNT, CDR2 YYREEE (reference sequence). CDR3 protein: CASSWDREDTEAFF. CDR3 DNA: TGTGCCAGCAGCTGGGACAGGGAAGACACTGAAGCTTTCTTT.